Reported below is one TCR beta chain. This clonotype was seen a handful of times. This clone's antigen is unknown. Nothing much larger sits one base from this clone, and base qualities are not available. CDR1 and CDR2 were assigned from the germline V gene as SNHLY and FYNNEI. The trim is 7 bases for V and 4 bases for J, with a gap of 11 bases between the germline ends. The CDR3 goes from the cysteine to the valine over 12 residues. Just CDR3 DNA is preserved here, 36 bases in frame from base 1. For sequencing, an Illumina NovaSeq 6000 was employed. cDNA libraries for TCRalpha and TCRbeta were prepared by 5'RACE using constant-segment primers, with sample barcodes and unique molecular identifiers added. Trizol reagent was used to extract RNA from every sample. The libraries were amplified in two PCR steps, and the second step added a second sample barcode and Illumina TruSeq adapters. Libraries were sequenced on an Illumina NovaSeq with 2 x 150 bp paired-end reads. Per the original workflow: With migec v1.2.7, reads were demultiplexed and then collapsed into UMI-guided consensus sequences. With mixcr v2.1.11, UMI consensuses were aligned to TRA and TRB V and J templates and assembled into clonotypes. A clonotype was counted as expanded or contracted only when both edgeR and NoisET called the clonotype significant, with the noise models trained on biological replicates. edgeR calls used a false discovery rate-adjusted p below 0.01 and a log2 fold-change threshold of 1. As an exploratory analysis of dynamics, max-normalized trajectories of the 1000 most abundant clonotypes were examined with PCA combined with hierarchical clustering. Separately sequenced CD4+ and CD8+ repertoires were used to assign the CD4 or CD8 phenotype of responding clones. Starting from the raw public reads, TCRdb applied fastp trimming at Q25, assembled clones with MiXCR and retained in-frame beta chains. For every CDR3 protein sequence, its rows merge into one entry that carries the most common genes and DNA. TCRdb's processing, not the authors' own work, is the source of the V and J calls. Within this sample are more than 300,000 distinct CDR3 sequences, with more than 20% of them counted one time only. The top ten constitute 21% of the sample.

PBMCs were isolated by Ficoll-Paque density gradient centrifugation. The sample belongs to a study of T-cell memory formation after mild COVID-19 (TCRdb year 2021). Concerning the study at large: TCR sequence clusters from the two donors were found to be largely donor specific. Longitudinal TCRalpha and TCRbeta repertoire sequencing tracked T-cell clones expanding and contracting after mild COVID-19 in a couple of donors. Two young, previously healthy adult volunteers made up the cohort, one male and one female.

Overall results and qualifications from the work: The study covered only a couple of mild cases, and larger cohorts including severe cases with pre-infection samples were considered necessary. Clones contracting from day 15 to 85 had balanced CD4/CD8 phenotypes, while a second wave expanding from day 15 to 37 was biased towards CD4+. Whether the second-wave clones peaking on day 37 were SARS-CoV-2 specific was not confirmed. Contracting CD4+ clones were found mainly in CM and EM memory subsets, while CD8+ clones were enriched in EMRA. Some responding clones were detected in pre-infection memory, which suggested that pre-existing cross-reactive memory T cells had joined the SARS-CoV-2 response.

Rearrangement joined TRBV2 to TRBJ2-7; the D gene assignment is ambiguous. The material sequenced was PBMCs or a T cell subset sorted from them (not recorded which). The receptor comes from a man between 18 and 29 years old who had mild COVID-19 (a few samples of this study predate the infection). The sample titles of this study are shuffled in the database, so cell type and time point are left out; the donor was told from shared clones. The CDR3 corresponds to CASMLDGYEQYV. In nucleotide form, the sequence is TGTGCCAGCATGTTGGACGGGTACGAGCAGTACGTC.